This T cell receptor beta chain stems from a study of CD8 T cells in Susac syndrome. With respect to this clonotype: What it recognizes is unknown.

Study-wide points: The study acknowledged a relatively small number of individuals in its TCR sequencing and HLA analysis.

RNA, at 0.5 to 1 ug, was reverse transcribed with random hexamers. Coverage of TCR beta CDR3 amplification by immunoSEQ multiplex PCR extended to 54 Vbeta and 13 Jbeta. MiXCR, run by TCRdb on the immunoSEQ multiplex PCR reads, gives a single entry per CDR3 protein. This sample has roughly 180,000 distinct CDR3 sequences, with less than 95% found just once. Sequencing of TCR beta was undertaken in CD8+ and CD4+ T cells derived from blood. The controls were healthy donors who were matched for age and sex. The germline gives CDR1 SQVTM, CDR2 ANQGSEA. This CDR3 is 13 amino acids long. Trimming removed 7 bases from V and 8 bases from J, with 20 bases in between.

The gene calls are TRBV29-1 and TRBJ1-2; D remains ambiguous. This receptor was taken from a human donor in good health. Sample: CD4+ T cells from PBMCs. CDR3 amino acids: CSGERTNMEGYTF. The CDR3 bases are TGCAGCGGGGAGCGGACTAATATGGAGGGCTACACCTTC.